A single sample is the source of the 27 T cell receptor beta chains below, sequenced in a study of immune evolution from preneoplasia to lung adenocarcinoma. Using immunoSEQ multiplex PCR, the repertoire was profiled, and TCRdb retains in-frame clones only, with some absent. In the table there are around 5,300 clones, 60% to 80% of which are singletons. The sample was FFPE normal lung tissue adjacent to the tumor. The receptors here all came from a person aged 55 to 70 with lung adenocarcinoma.

V is TRBV29-1 and J is TRBJ1-1, with D perhaps TRBD1 (6 bases). V dropped 5 bases and J dropped 11 bases, with 12 bases sitting between them. The germline V gene encodes CDR1 SQVTM and CDR2 ANQGSEA. CDR3 size: 10 residues. The CDR3 DNA sequence: TGCAGCGTTTCCAGGGGAGAGGCTTTCTTT. This encodes CSVSRGEAFF.

The J gene is TRBJ2-5, the V gene TRBV9, with D possibly matching TRBD2 (6 bases). The CDR3 covers 16 residues. The V end lost 0 bases, the J end lost 2 bases, and 14 bases lay between the germline ends. The germline CDR1 and CDR2 sequences are SGDLS and YYNGEE. CDR3 DNA sequence: TGTGCCAGCAGCGTAGGTGGTAGAGGGACTCAAGAGACCCAGTACTTC. Translated: CASSVGGRGTQETQYF.

This clone was detected only a few times. This sequence joins TRBV2 and TRBJ2-5, with TRBD1 matching over 8 bases. This CDR3 has 14 residues. V was clipped by 5 bases and J by 5 bases; unmatched bases: 7. Germline CDR1 reads SNHLY; CDR2 reads FYNNEI. CDR3 bases: TGTGCCAGCAGTACGACAGGGGTGGTTGAGACCCAGTACTTC. Its protein product is CASSTTGVVETQYF.

This clone has more than one count but fewer than ten. This sequence joins TRBV2 and TRBJ1-2; TRBD1 aligns across 8 bases. The CDR3 length is 14 residues. After removal of 4 bases from V and 0 bases from J, the junction contained 1 base not matched to a gene. The germline CDR1 and CDR2 sequences are SNHLY and FYNNEI. CDR3 loop: CASSGQGTNYGYTF. The CDR3 region has the DNA TGTGCCAGCAGTGGACAGGGGACTAACTATGGCTACACCTTC.

This chain uses TRBV7-2 with TRBJ1-2; D perhaps matches TRBD1 (5 bases). V gave up 3 bases and J gave up 10 bases, with 12 bases separating them. Germline V CDR1 and CDR2: SGHTA, FQGNSA. The CDR3 contains 12 residues. CDR3 amino acids: CASSFLAGPYTF. CDR3 DNA: TGTGCCAGCAGCTTTCTTGCGGGACCCTACACCTTC.

V usage is TRBV27 and J usage is TRBJ1-1, with D uncertain. The CDR3 is 16 residues long. Trimming stripped 1 base from V and 3 bases from J, with 15 bases between. Per the germline V gene, CDR1 is MNHEY and CDR2 is SMNVEV (reference sequence). The CDR3 region is CASSLLAASWDTEAFF. In nucleotides, the CDR3 is TGTGCCAGCAGTTTATTAGCGGCCAGCTGGGACACTGAAGCTTTCTTT.

The chain uses TRBV30 and TRBJ2-5; unclear D gene. This CDR3 is 12 amino acids long. Between the trimmed V and J ends, which lost 4 bases and 1 base, there was a span of 7 bases. The germline CDR1 and CDR2 sequences are GTSNPN and SVGIG (reference sequence). CDR3 region: CAWNSGQETQYF. The CDR3 DNA follows: TGTGCCTGGAATTCCGGCCAAGAGACCCAGTACTTC.

This clone was seen once. The chain combines TRBV9 with TRBJ1-1; TRBD1 matches at 9 bases. CDR1 and CDR2 (germline): SGDLS, YYNGEE. Trimming at V came to 4 bases and at J to 11 bases, leaving 18 bases not matched to a gene. The CDR3 runs 16 residues. CDR3 DNA: TGTGCCAGCAGCCCGCAACCGGGACAGGGCGGAACTATTGCTTTCTTT. Translated, it gives CASSPQPGQGGTIAFF.

The V and J genes are TRBV5-1 and TRBJ2-2; D perhaps matches TRBD1 (6 bases). CDR3 size: 16 residues. Trimming took off 3 bases at V and 0 bases at J, with 12 bases between the two ends. CDR1 is SGHRS, CDR2 YFSETQ, per germline. The CDR3: CASSWKTGSNTGELFF. The CDR3 DNA sequence: TGCGCCAGCAGCTGGAAGACAGGCTCGAACACCGGGGAGCTGTTTTTT.

This sequence joins TRBV6-5 and TRBJ1-2; 7 positions agree with TRBD1. Germline lookup yields CDR1 MNHEY and CDR2 SVGAGI. This CDR3 is 14 amino acids long. The junction had 1 base not matched to a gene; V was cut back by 2 bases and J by 1 base. The CDR3 reads CASSYDRDNYGYTF. The DNA for the CDR3 is TGTGCCAGCAGTTACGACAGGGATAACTATGGCTACACCTTC.

With respect to this clone: At one of its ends the junction is not consistent with the germline gene, which may arise from a read error. The chain carries TRBV6-5 and TRBJ2-7; D may be TRBD1 (6 bases). The CDR3 covers 12 residues. Germline CDR1 MNHEY, CDR2 SVGAGI. CDR3 residues: CASSYSSGTLFF. The CDR3 coding sequence is TGTGCCAGCAGTTACTCTAGTGGGACACTGTTCTTC.

The chain joins TRBV9 to TRBJ2-5; no clear D gene. This CDR3 contains 12 residues. Between the trimmed V and J ends, which lost 4 bases and 3 bases, there was a span of 7 bases. The V gene's germline CDR1 is SGDLS and CDR2 YYNGEE. CDR3 loop: CASSPEKETQYF. DNA of the CDR3: TGTGCCAGCAGCCCGGAAAAAGAGACCCAGTACTTC.

This clone was detected a few times. The rearrangement uses TRBV28 and TRBJ2-3, with 12 bases fitting TRBD1. Germline CDR1 reads MDHEN; CDR2 reads SYDVKM. The CDR3 consists of 16 residues. After removal of 7 bases from V and 6 bases from J, the junction contained 11 bases not matched to a gene. CDR3 sequence: CASTLAGTGGRDTQYF. In nucleotides, the CDR3 is TGTGCCAGCACCCTGGCCGGGACAGGGGGCAGGGATACGCAGTATTTT.

The chain uses TRBV7-9 and TRBJ1-1; no firm D call. V shed 4 bases and J shed 4 bases, with 10 bases lying between them. Per the germline V gene, CDR1 is SEHNR and CDR2 is FQNEAQ (reference sequence). The CDR3 is 13 residues long. The CDR3, as DNA: TGTGCCAGCAGCTCCTCCGGCGGCACTGAAGCTTTCTTT. Its translation: CASSSSGGTEAFF.

This sequence joins TRBV27 and TRBJ2-5; TRBD1 or TRBD2 may be the D gene (6 bases each). The V and J ends lost 8 bases and 0 bases respectively, with 7 bases between them. The CDR3 consists of 12 residues. CDR1 is MNHEY, CDR2 SMNVEV, per germline (reference sequence). CDR3 sequence: CASGGHQETQYF. In DNA form, the CDR3 reads TGTGCCAGCGGGGGGCACCAAGAGACCCAGTACTTC.

This clone was seen a single time. The chain carries TRBV11-3 and TRBJ2-7; no clear D gene. Germline V gene lookup returns CDR1 SGHNT and CDR2 YENEEA. V lost 1 base and J lost 8, with 12 bases in between. CDR3 length: 13 residues. The CDR3 reads CASSLGDLSQQYF. DNA of the CDR3: TGTGCCAGCAGCTTAGGAGACTTAAGTCAGCAGTACTTC.

The rearrangement joins TRBV30 to TRBJ2-3; 7 bases agree with TRBD1. The V segment lost 3 bases and the J segment 8 bases; nucleotides outside the gene matches: 8. This CDR3 has 13 amino acids. Germline CDR1 reads GTSNPN; CDR2 reads SVGIG (reference sequence). The CDR3 nucleotides are TGTGCCTGGAGATACGAGGGGGCTCGTACGCAGTATTTT. Its translation is CAWRYEGARTQYF.

The chain recombines TRBV19 with TRBJ2-4; 7 bases map to TRBD1. This CDR3 spans 15 amino acids. The V gene's germline CDR1 is LNHDA and CDR2 SQIVND (reference sequence). V gave up 6 bases and J gave up 3 bases; unmatched junction bases: 8. The CDR3 region is CASSGNGQDKNIQYF. CDR3 bases: TGTGCCAGTAGCGGGAATGGACAGGACAAAAACATTCAGTACTTC.

The chain combines TRBV21-1 with TRBJ1-2; TRBD1, the table's D call, was not compared with the DNA. TRBV21-1 is a pseudogene segment. The CDR3 sequence is 14 residues long. CDR3 sequence: CASSRRRFNYGYTF. The CDR3 DNA reads TGTGCCAGCAGCCGTCGCAGGTTTAACTATGGCTACACCTTC.

J is TRBJ2-2 and V is TRBV5-4, with D possibly TRBD2 on 7 matching bases. Germline CDR1 is SGHNT and CDR2 is YYREEE (reference sequence). The V end was cut by 1 base, the J end by 5 bases, with 18 bases between. The CDR3 has 17 residues. This chain's CDR3 is CASSLRGARDRTGELFF. The CDR3 DNA is TGTGCCAGCAGCTTGCGGGGGGCCAGGGATCGGACCGGGGAGCTGTTTTTT.

The J gene is TRBJ2-4, the V gene TRBV5-8, with TRBD1 as a possible D gene (6 bases). The V and J ends lost 0 bases and 8 bases respectively, with 12 bases between them. Germline V gene data show CDR1 as SGHTS and CDR2 as YDEGEE. CDR3 length equals 14 residues. CDR3 nucleotide sequence: TGTGCCAGCAGCTTGGACAGGGTAAAGGACATTCAGTACTTC. Its protein is CASSLDRVKDIQYF. Looking up the rest from reference TRBV5-8 and TRBJ2-4 gives the full variable domain: EAGVTQSPTHLIKTRGQQATLRCSPISGHTSVYWYQQALGLGLQFLLWYDEGEERNRGNFPPRFSGRQFPNYSSELNVNALELEDSALYLCASSLDRVKDIQYFGAGTRLSVL.

This chain joins TRBV10-3 and TRBJ2-2; 9 bases match TRBD2. This CDR3 is built from 20 residues. Germline values: CDR1 ENHRY, CDR2 SYGVKD. Losses at the gene ends were 7 bases for V and 2 bases for J; bases not matched to a gene: 20. In DNA form, the CDR3 reads TGTGCCATCACTCCCGGGCCAGGGAAACTAGCGGGTGGCAACACCGGGGAGCTGTTTTTT. Translation: CAITPGPGKLAGGNTGELFF.

The chain recombines TRBV28 with TRBJ2-3; D might be TRBD1 (5 bases). The CDR3 is 19 residues long. Trimming removed 2 bases at V and 6 bases at J, with 27 bases between. The germline gives CDR1 MDHEN, CDR2 SYDVKM. This chain's CDR3 is CASSLKDANFRERVDTQYF. CDR3 sequence (DNA): TGTGCCAGCAGTTTAAAGGATGCGAACTTCAGGGAAAGGGTGGATACGCAGTATTTT.

By share of the sample, this clone is medium-sized. The chain couples TRBV6-5 to TRBJ1-5, with 7 bases that match TRBD1. V shed 2 bases and J 5 bases; nucleotides not matched to a gene: 6. The CDR3 spans 15 residues. CDR1 MNHEY and CDR2 SVGAGI come from the germline V gene. The CDR3 DNA reads TGTGCCAGCAGTTACACGACAGGGAGTGATCAGCCCCAGCATTTT. It encodes CASSYTTGSDQPQHF.

About this clone itself: Other nucleotide sequences in the sample specify the same CDR3. The chain joins TRBV11-2 to TRBJ2-3; D is unclear. V was clipped by 1 base and J by 0 bases, with 5 bases between them. There are 14 residues in the CDR3. The germline V gene has CDR1 SGHAT and CDR2 FQNNGV. DNA for the CDR3: TGTGCCAGCAGCTTAGTCGGGAGCACAGATACGCAGTATTTT. Its protein product is CASSLVGSTDTQYF.

The V and J genes are TRBV7-8 and TRBJ1-1; D unresolved. This CDR3 has 14 residues. Trimming stripped 1 base from V and 4 bases from J, with 10 bases between. The V gene's germline CDR1 is SGHVS and CDR2 FQNEAQ. The CDR3 protein is CASSLGYSGTEAFF. Here the CDR3 DNA reads TGTGCCAGCAGCTTAGGCTACAGCGGCACTGAAGCTTTCTTT. Based on the CDR3 plus reference TRBV7-8 and TRBJ1-1, the full variable domain is GAGVSQSPRYKVAKRGQDVALRCDPISGHVSLFWYQQALGQGPEFLTYFQNEAQLDKSGLPSDRFFAERPEGSVSTLKIQRTQQEDSAVYLCASSLGYSGTEAFFGQGTRLTVV.

The chain recombines TRBV6-1 with TRBJ1-1; perhaps TRBD1 as D (6 bases). CDR1 is MNHNS, CDR2 SASEGT, per germline. This CDR3 spans 14 amino acids. V lost 8 bases to trimming and J lost 0 bases, with 13 bases between them. The DNA of the CDR3 is TGTGCCAGCCTTGTCAGGGGTTTGAACACTGAAGCTTTCTTT. It is translated as CASLVRGLNTEAFF.